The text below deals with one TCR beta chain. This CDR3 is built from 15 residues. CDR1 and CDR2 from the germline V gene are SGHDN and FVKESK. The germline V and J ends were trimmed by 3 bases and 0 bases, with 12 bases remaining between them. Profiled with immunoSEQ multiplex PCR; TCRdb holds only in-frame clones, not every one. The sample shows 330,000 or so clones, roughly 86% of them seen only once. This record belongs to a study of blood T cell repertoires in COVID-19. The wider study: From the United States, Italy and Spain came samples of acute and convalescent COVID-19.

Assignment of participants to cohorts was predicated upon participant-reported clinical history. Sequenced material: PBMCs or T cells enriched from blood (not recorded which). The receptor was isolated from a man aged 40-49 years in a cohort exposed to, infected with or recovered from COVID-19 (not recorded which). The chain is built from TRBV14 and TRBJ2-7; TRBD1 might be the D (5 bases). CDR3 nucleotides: TGTGCCAGCAGCCAGGCCAGGGTGGGCTCCTACGAGCAGTACTTC. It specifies CASSQARVGSYEQYF.